The source of this TCR beta chain is a study of T cells in Graves' hyperthyroidism and ophthalmopathy. Across the whole study: Before any treatment, at initial diagnosis, peripheral blood was collected.

The source material, RNA transcripts, was used to amplify TCR beta CDR3 regions. Researchers ran a first-round RT-PCR on the TCR CDR3 using the HTBI primer set. Via MiXCR, TCRdb re-called the multiplex PCR reads, giving one row per CDR3 protein. The sample holds about 500,000 distinct CDR3 sequences, roughly 16% seen once. Each diagnosis was grounded in clinical symptoms, serum thyroxine and TRAb, thyroid ultrasound, and orbital computed tomography. It was 8 to 10 ml of fresh peripheral blood that supplied the PBMCs. This clonotype was recorded many times. Its antigen is undetermined. Overall study results and limits: Blood held most thyroid clonotypes expanded above 0.001 frequency.

This CDR3 contains 13 residues. V lost 3 bases to trimming and J lost 1 base, with 6 bases between them. The chain links TRBV12-3 or TRBV12-4 to TRBJ1-1; unclear D gene. This TCR was sampled from a woman aged 30 to 39 with Graves' ophthalmopathy. Sequenced sample: blood. In DNA form, the CDR3 reads TGTGCCAGCAGTTTCTCCGAGAACACTGAAGCTTTCTTT. This gives the protein CASSFSENTEAFF.